The 18 T cell receptor beta chains given below trace back to one sample, sequenced in a study of shared clonotypes between healthy human individuals. The table came from immunoSEQ multiplex PCR; TCRdb's copy has only in-frame clones and leaves some out. The table has approximately 2,000,000 clones, 85% to 95% seen once. Sequencing was carried out using naive CD4+ T cells from PBMCs. Subset here: CD45RA+ positively selected. All receptors derive from a young man in good health. Some clones in this sample may be carry-over from other donors' samples.

The rearrangement uses TRBV4-3 and TRBJ2-7; TRBD1 matches 8 bases. V shed 0 bases and J 7 bases; nucleotides not matched to a gene: 8. This CDR3 is built from 15 residues. The germline V gene has CDR1 LGHNA and CDR2 YSLEER. The CDR3 DNA sequence: TGCGCCAGCAGCCAAGAGTGGCAGGGGGCGGGGGAGCAGTACTTC. Translating it yields CASSQEWQGAGEQYF.

Notes on this clone: This CDR3 is also generated by other DNA sequences in the sample. This chain uses TRBV2 with TRBJ2-2; no firm D call. The germline V gene has CDR1 SNHLY and CDR2 FYNNEI. V was trimmed by 8 bases and J by 2 bases, leaving 9 bases between them. The CDR3 totals 13 residues. CDR3 sequence reads: CASSAANTGELFF. CDR3 bases: TGTGCCAGCTCAGCCGCCAACACCGGGGAGCTGTTTTTT.

The chain uses TRBV30 and TRBJ2-5; 8 positions match TRBD1. V lost 1 base and J lost 2; bases outside the gene matches: 9. CDR3 length: 16 residues. Per germline, CDR1 GTSNPN and CDR2 SVGIG (reference sequence). The CDR3 bases are TGTGCCTGGAGTGATTACAGGGGGTCCTCTCAAGAGACCCAGTACTTC. As protein: CAWSDYRGSSQETQYF.

This CDR3 reads CASSPTLSSLHF. CDR3 DNA sequence: TGTGCCAGCAGTCCAACTCTTAGTTCCCTCCACTTT. The chain is built from TRBV11-2 and TRBJ1-6; D is unresolved. The CDR3 length is 12 residues. CDR1 is SGHAT, CDR2 FQNNGV, per germline. V shed 6 bases and J shed 14 bases, with 14 bases lying between them.

The chain joins TRBV7-6 to TRBJ1-1, with 8 bases lining up with TRBD1. CDR1 is SGHVS and CDR2 is FNYEAQ in the germline V gene. The CDR3 is made up of 15 amino acids. V lost 2 bases to trimming and J lost 4 bases; unmatched junction nucleotides: 6. CDR3 nucleotide sequence: TGTGCCAGCAGCTTAAGTATCGGGACAGGCACTGAAGCTTTCTTT. It is translated as CASSLSIGTGTEAFF. The whole variable domain, remainder taken from reference TRBV7-6 and TRBJ1-1, is GAGVSQSPRYKVTKRGQDVALRCDPISGHVSLYWYRQALGQGPEFLTYFNYEAQQDKSGLPNDRFSAERPEGSISTLTIQRTEQRDSAMYRCASSLSIGTGTEAFFGQGTRLTVV.

The chain combines TRBV28 with TRBJ2-7; 7 nucleotides match TRBD1. CDR1 is MDHEN and CDR2 is SYDVKM in the germline V gene. The CDR3 totals 14 residues. J lost 3 bases, V lost 7 bases, and 9 bases had no gene match. In nucleotides, the CDR3 is TGTGCCAGCACCCTGGGACAGACAATCTACGAGCAGTACTTC. Its translation: CASTLGQTIYEQYF. The whole variable domain, filled in from reference TRBV28 and TRBJ2-7, reads DVKVTQSSRYLVKRTGEKVFLECVQDMDHENMFWYRQDPGLGLRLIYFSYDVKMKEKGDIPEGYSVSREKKERFSLILESASTNQTSMYLCASTLGQTIYEQYFGPGTRLTVT.

This clone was observed a few times. The CDR3 is CASSLETGNTIYF. CDR3 bases: TGTGCCAGCAGTTTAGAAACGGGAAACACCATATATTTT. The genes are TRBV28 and TRBJ1-3, with D unclear. V lost 2 bases and J lost 4, with 6 bases in between. The CDR3 is 13 amino acids. Germline V lookup: CDR1 MDHEN, CDR2 SYDVKM.

This clone was detected a few times. V is TRBV5-6 and J is TRBJ1-1; maybe TRBD1 (5 bases). V lost 1 base and J lost 0, with 13 bases in between. The CDR3 has 16 residues. Germline V lookup: CDR1 SGHDT, CDR2 YYEEEE. The CDR3 bases are TGTGCCAGCAGCTTGATCTTAGGCAGGGTGAACACTGAAGCTTTCTTT. Translation gives CASSLILGRVNTEAFF.

In the case of this clone: The same CDR3 also results from other DNA sequences found in this sample. The J gene is TRBJ2-7, the V gene TRBV18; D might be TRBD1 (5 bases). The V gene lost 3 bases and the J gene lost 0 bases, with 12 bases spanning the gap. This CDR3 has 15 amino acids. Per the germline V gene, CDR1 is KGHSH and CDR2 is LQKENI. CDR3 coding DNA: TGTGCCAGCTCACCGGGGCAGGGCGGCTCCTACGAGCAGTACTTC. Its protein product is CASSPGQGGSYEQYF.

This clone appeared a single time. The chain recombines TRBV11-2 with TRBJ1-2; no reliable D call. There are 15 residues in the CDR3. Germline CDR1 reads SGHAT; CDR2 reads FQNNGV. V lost 2 bases to trimming and J lost 0 bases, with 10 bases between them. Written as DNA, the CDR3 is TGTGCCAGCAGCTTATTTGTCGGCCCTAACTATGGCTACACCTTC. This sequence encodes CASSLFVGPNYGYTF.

V gene TRBV5-1 combines with J gene TRBJ1-5; D unclear. This CDR3 has 13 amino acids. In germline, CDR1 is SGHRS, CDR2 YFSETQ. With 3 bases removed from V and 6 bases from J, the gap between germline ends came to 10 bases. The CDR3 DNA sequence: TGCGCCAGCAGCTCGGACGTGGGTCAGCCCCAGCATTTT. The encoded protein is CASSSDVGQPQHF.

The gene calls are TRBV18 and TRBJ2-2; D is perhaps TRBD1 or TRBD2 (5 bases each). CDR3 length: 13 residues. Per the germline V gene, CDR1 is KGHSH and CDR2 is LQKENI. The V end was cut by 6 bases, the J end by 6 bases, with 11 bases between. CDR3 sequence reads: CASSRGGAGELFF. The CDR3 nucleotides are TGTGCCAGCTCTCGGGGCGGAGCCGGGGAGCTGTTTTTT.

This rearrangement joins TRBV7-3 to TRBJ1-1; D unresolved. This CDR3 comprises 13 residues. Germline CDR1 is SGHTA and CDR2 is FQGTGA. Trimming left V 5 bases short and J 6 bases short, with 13 bases between. Here the CDR3 DNA reads TGTGCCAGCAGCCCCGCCCAGGTCGCTGAAGCTTTCTTT. Translation gives CASSPAQVAEAFF.

The rearrangement joins TRBV4-2 to TRBJ2-7; TRBD2 matches 7 bases. This CDR3 region has 15 residues. J gave up 4 bases and V 4 bases, and 10 bases lay outside the gene matches. CDR1 LGHNA and CDR2 YNFKEQ come from the germline V gene. The CDR3 DNA is TGTGCCAGCAGCCGCGGCACTAGCGAGACTTACGAGCAGTACTTC. As protein: CASSRGTSETYEQYF.

This chain connects TRBV30 to TRBJ1-1; no definite D call. Germline CDR1 is GTSNPN and CDR2 is SVGIG (reference sequence). The CDR3 runs 13 residues. V was shortened by 2 bases and J by 7 bases, with 14 bases between the two germline ends. The CDR3 DNA sequence: TGTGCCTGGAGTTCGGACCTTCGGATTGAAGCTTTCTTT. Its protein product is CAWSSDLRIEAFF.

The chain has TRBV30 and TRBJ1-5; 7 bases align to TRBD1. Trimming took 3 bases from V and 6 from J; bases not matched to a gene: 2. The CDR3 contains 12 residues. Germline CDR1 and CDR2: GTSNPN and SVGIG (reference sequence). The CDR3 DNA follows: TGTGCCTGGAGAAGGGGGCGTCAGCCCCAGCATTTT. Protein sequence: CAWRRGRQPQHF.

V is TRBV6-4 and J is TRBJ2-2; the D is unclear. The CDR3 contains 14 residues. V gave up 6 bases and J gave up 1 base, with 9 bases separating them. Germline CDR1 MRHNA, CDR2 SNTAGT. The CDR3 nucleotides read TGTGCCAGCAGACGAAATATGAACACCGGGGAGCTGTTTTTT. This gives the protein CASRRNMNTGELFF.

The chain is built from TRBV5-1 and TRBJ2-5; TRBD1 matches at 7 bases. There are 14 residues in the CDR3. Losses at the gene ends were 4 bases for V and 6 bases for J; bases not matched to a gene: 9. CDR1 SGHRS and CDR2 YFSETQ come from the germline V gene. CDR3 in DNA: TGCGCCAGCAGCCCCAGGGGGATTGGAAAGACCCAGTACTTC. Amino acids: CASSPRGIGKTQYF.